One sample yielded the 12 T cell receptor beta chains listed below, sequenced in a study of OX40 agonist ivuxolimab in advanced cancers. Measured with immunoSEQ multiplex PCR; TCRdb has only the in-frame clones, and not every one. The sample has about 70,000 clones, around four fifths seen once. Specimen: CD4+ or CD8+ T cells sorted from blood, collected in a trial of the OX40 agonist ivuxolimab. The receptors were sampled from an adult with an advanced solid tumor such as melanoma, head and neck, liver or kidney cancer.

This chain connects TRBV9 to TRBJ2-7; 7 bases line up with TRBD1. The CDR3 is 15 amino acids. Unmatched junction bases numbered 8, after V lost 0 bases and J lost 5 bases. CDR1 and CDR2 from the germline V gene are SGDLS and YYNGEE. The CDR3 DNA is TGTGCCAGCAGCGTAGCTTTGGGACAGTTCCACGAGCAGTACTTC. Translating it yields CASSVALGQFHEQYF.

V and J are TRBV5-4 and TRBJ2-3; the match to TRBD2 covers 12 bases. Per the germline V gene, CDR1 is SGHNT and CDR2 is YYREEE (reference sequence). Trimming removed 2 bases from V and 3 bases from J; junction bases left unmatched: 7. CDR3 length: 17 amino acids. CDR3 sequence (DNA): TGTGCCAGCAGCTTCGCTAGCGGGGGGGCGGCTACAGATACGCAGTATTTT. It translates to CASSFASGGAATDTQYF.

The V gene is TRBV20-1, the J gene TRBJ1-4; D not certain. CDR1 is DFQATT, CDR2 SNEGSKA, per germline (reference sequence). The CDR3 covers 11 residues. Trimming took off 3 bases at V and 3 bases at J, with 2 bases between the two ends. The CDR3 here is CSASSNEKLFF. The DNA of the CDR3 is TGCAGTGCTAGTTCTAATGAAAAACTGTTTTTT.

On this clone itself: This sample includes further DNA sequences coding for the same CDR3. The chain carries TRBV7-2 and TRBJ2-5; TRBD1 is a possible D gene (6 bases). Per the germline V gene, CDR1 is SGHTA and CDR2 is FQGNSA. The CDR3 extends over 13 amino acids. V shed 3 bases and J shed 5 bases, with 10 bases lying between them. The CDR3 DNA reads TGTGCCAGCAGCTTGGGACAACGCGAGACCCAGTACTTC. Encoded protein: CASSLGQRETQYF.

V is TRBV5-1 and J is TRBJ1-1; D perhaps matches TRBD1 (5 bases). V was cut by 3 bases and J by 1 base, with 7 bases left in between. Germline CDR1 reads SGHRS; CDR2 reads YFSETQ. CDR3 size: 13 residues. The CDR3 spells CASSSTANTEAFF. The CDR3 coding sequence is TGCGCCAGCAGCTCGACAGCGAACACTGAAGCTTTCTTT. The variable domain in full, with the rest retrieved from reference TRBV5-1 and TRBJ1-1, is KAGVTQTPRYLIKTRGQQVTLSCSPISGHRSVSWYQQTPGQGLQFLFEYFSETQRNKGNFPGRFSGRQFSNSRSEMNVSTLELGDSALYLCASSSTANTEAFFGQGTRLTVV.

J is TRBJ2-1 and V is TRBV9; possibly TRBD2 for D (5 bases). Per germline, CDR1 SGDLS and CDR2 YYNGEE. Trimming took off 4 bases at V and 0 bases at J, with 20 bases between the two ends. This CDR3 region has 18 residues. The CDR3 is CASSPLPLGSDSYNEQFF. CDR3 bases: TGTGCCAGCAGCCCACTCCCCCTGGGTAGCGACTCCTACAATGAGCAGTTCTTC.

This clone has a handful of counts. The rearrangement joins TRBV5-1 to TRBJ2-3; D not resolved. The V end lost 2 bases, the J end lost 5 bases, and 12 bases lay between the germline ends. This CDR3 region has 14 residues. Germline-derived CDR1 and CDR2 are SGHRS and YFSETQ. The CDR3, as DNA: TGCGCCAGCAGCTTTGATCAGGCTGGAGATACGCAGTATTTT. Its translation is CASSFDQAGDTQYF. The full variable domain, rest sourced from reference TRBV5-1 and TRBJ2-3, is KAGVTQTPRYLIKTRGQQVTLSCSPISGHRSVSWYQQTPGQGLQFLFEYFSETQRNKGNFPGRFSGRQFSNSRSEMNVSTLELGDSALYLCASSFDQAGDTQYFGPGTRLTVL.

The V and J genes are TRBV7-3 and TRBJ2-6, with D possibly matching TRBD1 (6 bases). The length of the CDR3 is 16 residues. The germline V gene has CDR1 SGHTA and CDR2 FQGTGA. V lost 1 base, J lost 0 bases, and 7 bases lay in between. The CDR3 protein is CASSLKGGSGANVLTF. The CDR3 coding sequence is TGTGCCAGCAGCTTAAAAGGGGGCTCTGGGGCCAACGTCCTGACTTTC.

The V gene is TRBV19, the J gene TRBJ1-2; 11 bases line up with TRBD1. The J segment lost 4 bases and the V segment lost 7 bases, leaving 11 bases of the junction unmatched. Germline V gene sequence: CDR1 LNHDA, CDR2 SQIVND (reference sequence). The CDR3 has 16 amino acids. As DNA, the CDR3 is TGTGCCAGTAACGAACCCCGGGACAGGGGGAGCTATGGCTACACCTTC. Translation gives CASNEPRDRGSYGYTF.

This chain joins TRBV18 and TRBJ1-4; D ambiguous. Germline values: CDR1 KGHSH, CDR2 LQKENI. V was trimmed by 1 base and J by 5 bases, leaving 11 bases between them. CDR3 size: 15 residues. CDR3 amino acids: CASSPQEGTNEKLFF. The CDR3 DNA is TGTGCCAGCTCACCACAAGAGGGTACGAATGAAAAACTGTTTTTT. Supplemented by reference TRBV18 and TRBJ1-4, the full variable domain reads NAGVMQNPRHLVRRRGQEARLRCSPMKGHSHVYWYRQLPEEGLKFMVYLQKENIIDESGMPKERFSAEFPKEGPSILRIQQVVRGDSAAYFCASSPQEGTNEKLFFGSGTQLSVL.

This clone was seen more than once but under ten times. J is TRBJ1-5 and V is TRBV5-6; possible D gene TRBD1, 6 bases. The CDR3 length is 13 residues. The ends were cut back, 1 base at V and 6 bases at J, with 8 bases in the middle. Germline V gives CDR1 SGHDT, CDR2 YYEEEE. The CDR3 DNA is TGTGCCAGCAGCTTGCAGGGGATTCAGCCCCAGCATTTT. Protein: CASSLQGIQPQHF.

This clone was counted only a few times. The chain uses TRBV27 and TRBJ1-5; a possible D gene is TRBD1 (6 bases). With 8 bases removed from V and 6 bases from J, the gap between germline ends came to 14 bases. Germline loops: CDR1 MNHEY, CDR2 SMNVEV (reference sequence). This CDR3 has 13 amino acids. Written as DNA, the CDR3 is TGTGCCAGCGCCTGGGGGGGGGCTCAGCCCCAGCATTTT. Protein sequence: CASAWGGAQPQHF.